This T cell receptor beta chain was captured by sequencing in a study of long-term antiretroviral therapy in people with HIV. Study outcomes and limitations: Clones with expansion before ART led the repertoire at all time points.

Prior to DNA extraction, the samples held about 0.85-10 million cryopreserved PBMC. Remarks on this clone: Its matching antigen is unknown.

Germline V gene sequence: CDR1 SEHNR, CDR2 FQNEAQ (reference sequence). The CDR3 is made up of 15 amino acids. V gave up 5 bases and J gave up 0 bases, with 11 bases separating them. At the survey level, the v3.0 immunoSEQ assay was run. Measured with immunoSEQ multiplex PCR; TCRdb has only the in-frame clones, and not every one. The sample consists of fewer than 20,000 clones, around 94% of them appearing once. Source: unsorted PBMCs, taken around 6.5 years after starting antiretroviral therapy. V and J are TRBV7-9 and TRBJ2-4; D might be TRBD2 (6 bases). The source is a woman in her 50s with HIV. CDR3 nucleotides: TGTGCCAGCAGCCCCGGGGGAGTAGCCAAAAACATTCAGTACTTC. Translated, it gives CASSPGGVAKNIQYF.